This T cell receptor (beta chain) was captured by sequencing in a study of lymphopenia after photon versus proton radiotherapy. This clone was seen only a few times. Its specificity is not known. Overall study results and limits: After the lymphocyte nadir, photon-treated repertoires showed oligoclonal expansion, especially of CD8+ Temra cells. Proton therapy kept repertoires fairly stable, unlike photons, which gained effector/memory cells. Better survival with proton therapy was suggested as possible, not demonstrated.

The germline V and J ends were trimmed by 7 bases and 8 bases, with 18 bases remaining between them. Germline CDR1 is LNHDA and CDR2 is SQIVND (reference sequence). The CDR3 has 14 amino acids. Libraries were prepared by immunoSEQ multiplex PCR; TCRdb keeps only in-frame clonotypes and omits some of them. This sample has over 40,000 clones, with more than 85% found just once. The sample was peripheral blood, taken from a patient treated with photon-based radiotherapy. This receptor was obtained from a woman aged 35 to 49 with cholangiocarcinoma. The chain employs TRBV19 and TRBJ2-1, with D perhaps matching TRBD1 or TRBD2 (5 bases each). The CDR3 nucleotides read TGTGCCAGTAAATCGGGGCTTGTTGGGGATGAGCAGTTCTTC. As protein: CASKSGLVGDEQFF.